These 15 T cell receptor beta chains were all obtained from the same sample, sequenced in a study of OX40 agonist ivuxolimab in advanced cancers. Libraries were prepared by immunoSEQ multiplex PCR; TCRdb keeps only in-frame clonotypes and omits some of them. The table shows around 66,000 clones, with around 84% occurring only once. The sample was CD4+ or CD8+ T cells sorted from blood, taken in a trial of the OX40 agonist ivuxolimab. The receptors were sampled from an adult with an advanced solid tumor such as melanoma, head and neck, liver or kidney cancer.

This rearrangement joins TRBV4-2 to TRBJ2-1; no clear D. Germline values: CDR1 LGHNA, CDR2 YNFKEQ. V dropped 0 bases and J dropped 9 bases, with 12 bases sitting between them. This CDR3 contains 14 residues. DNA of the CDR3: TGTGCCAGCAGCCAAGATGAGCGAGAGAGTGAGCAGTTCTTC. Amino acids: CASSQDERESEQFF.

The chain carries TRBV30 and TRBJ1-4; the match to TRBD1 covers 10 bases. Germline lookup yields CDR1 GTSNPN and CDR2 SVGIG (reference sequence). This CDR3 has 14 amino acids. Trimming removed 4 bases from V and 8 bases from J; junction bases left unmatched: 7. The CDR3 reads CAWTRTGGDEKLFF. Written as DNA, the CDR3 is TGTGCCTGGACCCGGACAGGGGGAGACGAAAAACTGTTTTTT. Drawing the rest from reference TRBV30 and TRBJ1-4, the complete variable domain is SQTIHQWPATLVQPVGSPLSLECTVEGTSNPNLYWYRQAAGRGLQLLFYSVGIGQISSEVPQNLSASRPQDRQFILSSKKLLLSDSGFYLCAWTRTGGDEKLFFGSGTQLSVL.

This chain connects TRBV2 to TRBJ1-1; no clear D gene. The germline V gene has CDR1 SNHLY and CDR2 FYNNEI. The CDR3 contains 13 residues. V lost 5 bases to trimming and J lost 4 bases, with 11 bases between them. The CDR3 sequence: CASSREYGTEAFF. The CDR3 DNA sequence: TGTGCCAGCAGTCGGGAGTACGGCACTGAAGCTTTCTTT.

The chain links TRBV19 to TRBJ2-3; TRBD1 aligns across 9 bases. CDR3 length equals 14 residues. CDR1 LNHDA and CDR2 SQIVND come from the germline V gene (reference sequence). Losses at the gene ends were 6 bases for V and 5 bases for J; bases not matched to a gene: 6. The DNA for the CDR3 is TGTGCCAGTAGGGACAGGGGTGTCGAAGATACGCAGTATTTT. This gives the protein CASRDRGVEDTQYF.

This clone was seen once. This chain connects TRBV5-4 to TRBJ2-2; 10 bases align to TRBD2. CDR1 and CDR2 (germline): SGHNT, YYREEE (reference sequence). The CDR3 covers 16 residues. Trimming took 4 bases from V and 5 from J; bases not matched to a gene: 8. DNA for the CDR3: TGTGCCAGCAGCCCGCCTAGCGGGGGCGGAACCGGGGAGCTGTTTTTT. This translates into CASSPPSGGGTGELFF.

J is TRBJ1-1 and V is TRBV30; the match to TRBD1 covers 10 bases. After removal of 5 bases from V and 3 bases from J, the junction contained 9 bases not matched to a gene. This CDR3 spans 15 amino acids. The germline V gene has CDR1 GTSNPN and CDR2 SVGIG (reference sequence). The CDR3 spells CAWLGGQGQYTEAFF. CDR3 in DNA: TGTGCCTGGCTCGGGGGACAGGGGCAATACACTGAAGCTTTCTTT.

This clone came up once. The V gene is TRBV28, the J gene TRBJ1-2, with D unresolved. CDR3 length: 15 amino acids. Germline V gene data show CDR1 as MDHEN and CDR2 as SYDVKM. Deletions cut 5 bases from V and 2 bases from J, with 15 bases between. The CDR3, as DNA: TGTGCCAGCAGTCCTGCCCACAAGGGAAACTATGGCTACACCTTC. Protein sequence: CASSPAHKGNYGYTF.

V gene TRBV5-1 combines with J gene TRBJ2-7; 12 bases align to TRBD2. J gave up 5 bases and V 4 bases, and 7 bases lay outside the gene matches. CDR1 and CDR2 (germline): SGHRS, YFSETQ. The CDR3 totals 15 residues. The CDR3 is CASSPGTSGRHEQYF. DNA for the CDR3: TGCGCCAGCAGCCCCGGGACTAGCGGGCGTCACGAGCAGTACTTC.

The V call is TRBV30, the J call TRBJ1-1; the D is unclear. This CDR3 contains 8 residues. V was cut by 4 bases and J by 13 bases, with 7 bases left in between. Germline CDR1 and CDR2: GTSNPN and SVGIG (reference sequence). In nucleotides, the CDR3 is TGTGCCTGGACATCTGGTTTCTTT. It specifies CAWTSGFF.

CDR3 sequence: CASSLIAGGHTGELFF. In DNA, the CDR3 is TGTGCCAGCAGCTTAATAGCGGGGGGGCACACCGGGGAGCTGTTTTTT. V usage is TRBV7-3 and J usage is TRBJ2-2; 11 bases map to TRBD2. This CDR3 spans 16 amino acids. CDR1 SGHTA and CDR2 FQGTGA come from the germline V gene. V lost 1 base and J lost 3; bases outside the gene matches: 1.

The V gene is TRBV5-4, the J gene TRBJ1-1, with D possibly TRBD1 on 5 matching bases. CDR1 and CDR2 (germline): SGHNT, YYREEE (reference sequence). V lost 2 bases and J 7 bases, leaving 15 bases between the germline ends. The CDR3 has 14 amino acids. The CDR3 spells CASSFAGTASEAFF. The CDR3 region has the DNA TGTGCCAGCAGCTTTGCCGGGACGGCAAGTGAAGCTTTCTTT.

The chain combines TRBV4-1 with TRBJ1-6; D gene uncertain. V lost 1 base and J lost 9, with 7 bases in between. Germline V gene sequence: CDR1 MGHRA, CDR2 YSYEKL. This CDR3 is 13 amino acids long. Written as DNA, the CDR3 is TGCGCCAGCAGCCAAGGAATTACTTCACCCCTCCACTTT. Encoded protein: CASSQGITSPLHF.

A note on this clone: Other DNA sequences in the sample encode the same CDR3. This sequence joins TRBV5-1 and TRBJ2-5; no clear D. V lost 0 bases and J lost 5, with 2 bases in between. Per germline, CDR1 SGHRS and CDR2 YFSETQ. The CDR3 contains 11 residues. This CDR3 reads CASSLVETQYF. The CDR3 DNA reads TGCGCCAGCAGCTTGGTCGAGACCCAGTACTTC.

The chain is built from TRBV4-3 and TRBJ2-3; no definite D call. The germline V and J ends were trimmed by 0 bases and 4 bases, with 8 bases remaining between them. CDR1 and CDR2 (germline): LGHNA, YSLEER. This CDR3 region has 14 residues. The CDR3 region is CASSQEIVADTQYF. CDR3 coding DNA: TGCGCCAGCAGCCAAGAAATTGTAGCAGATACGCAGTATTTT.

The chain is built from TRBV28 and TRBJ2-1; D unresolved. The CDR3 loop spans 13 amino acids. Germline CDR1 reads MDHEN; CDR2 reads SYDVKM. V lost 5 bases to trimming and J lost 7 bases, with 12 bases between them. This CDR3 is CASSPGGRNEQFF. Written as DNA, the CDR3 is TGTGCCAGCAGTCCAGGCGGCCGGAATGAGCAGTTCTTC.